The 24 T cell receptor beta chains presented below share a single source sample, sequenced in a study of T-cell memory formation after mild COVID-19. TCRdb re-analysed the 5' RACE reads in MiXCR, keeping a single row per CDR3 protein. The sample includes some 300,000 distinct CDR3 sequences, around 20% seen only once; the top ten take approximately 22%. The sample consisted of PBMCs or a T cell subset sorted from them (not recorded which). These receptors originate from a man between 18 and 35 years old who had mild COVID-19 (a few samples of this study predate the infection). Cell type and time point are not known.

This clonotype was found a few times. The chain combines TRBV18 with TRBJ2-1, with TRBD1 matching 8 bases. Germline CDR1 and CDR2: KGHSH and LQKENI. J was trimmed by 6 bases and V by 1 base; bases with no gene match: 8. CDR3 size: 16 residues. The CDR3 protein is CASSPRGQGVGNEQFF. CDR3 nucleotides: TGTGCCAGCTCACCACGCGGACAGGGTGTGGGCAATGAGCAGTTCTTC.

The chain carries TRBV5-1 and TRBJ2-2; 9 bases are shared with TRBD2. The CDR3 spans 18 residues. V lost 0 bases and J lost 5; bases outside the gene matches: 11. Looked up from germline, CDR1 is SGHRS and CDR2 is YFSETQ. The CDR3: CASSLVLRRGGATGELFF. The DNA of the CDR3 is TGCGCCAGCAGCTTGGTCCTACGACGCGGGGGGGCGACCGGGGAGCTGTTTTTT.

This clonotype was observed a few times. The gene calls are TRBV7-6 and TRBJ2-3, with D tentatively TRBD1 (5 bases). The germline CDR1 and CDR2 sequences are SGHVS and FNYEAQ. Trimming stripped 1 base from V and 11 bases from J, with 19 bases between. This CDR3 has 15 amino acids. The CDR3 is CASSLVWANQGEQYF. The CDR3 coding sequence is TGTGCCAGCAGCTTAGTGTGGGCTAACCAAGGGGAGCAGTATTTT.

The rearrangement joins TRBV6-2 or TRBV6-3 to TRBJ2-7; D gene unclear. Germline values: CDR1 MNHEY, CDR2 SVGEGT. The CDR3 covers 14 residues. V lost 6 bases, J lost 4 bases, and 16 bases lay in between. The CDR3 DNA reads as TGTGCCAGCAGCCCCATGAAGAGGAGTTACGAGCAGTACGTC. Translating gives CASSPMKRSYEQYV.

V gene TRBV5-1 combines with J gene TRBJ2-3; D not resolved. The germline V gene has CDR1 SGHRS and CDR2 YFSETQ. Trimming shortened V by 0 bases and J by 0 bases, and 5 bases separated the two germline ends. The CDR3 has 14 amino acids. As DNA, the CDR3 is TGCGCCAGCAGCTTGGTGATGAGCACAGATACGCAGTATTTT. Protein: CASSLVMSTDTQYF.

This sequence joins TRBV7-2 and TRBJ2-7; tentatively, D is TRBD2 (6 bases). Germline loops: CDR1 SGHTA, CDR2 FQGNSA. V lost 2 bases and J lost 7, with 21 bases in between. This CDR3 is built from 16 residues. CDR3 residues: CASSLYSWGRFKEQYV. The DNA of the CDR3 is TGTGCCAGCAGCTTATACTCGTGGGGGAGGTTTAAGGAGCAGTACGTC.

This clonotype was counted many times. The chain carries TRBV29-1 and TRBJ1-1; D is uncertain. The CDR3 sequence is 10 residues long. V lost 6 bases and J 3 bases, leaving 5 bases between the germline ends. CDR1 is SQVTM and CDR2 is ANQGSEA in the germline V gene. The CDR3 is CSVGDTEAFF. CDR3 DNA sequence: TGCAGCGTCGGGGACACTGAAGCTTTCTTT.

The chain links TRBV20-1 to TRBJ1-6; D is uncertain. Germline CDR1 is DFQATT and CDR2 is SNEGSKA (reference sequence). The CDR3 totals 13 residues. Trimming took off 6 bases at V and 6 bases at J, with 12 bases between the two ends. This CDR3 reads CSASAAGNSPLHF. The CDR3 nucleotides read TGCAGTGCGTCAGCAGCGGGTAATTCACCCCTCCACTTT.

This rearrangement joins TRBV27 to TRBJ1-5, with 8 bases lining up with TRBD1. Germline-derived CDR1 and CDR2 are MNHEY and SMNVEV (reference sequence). The CDR3 loop spans 14 amino acids. V trimming: 7 bases; J trimming: 2 bases; junction bases outside the gene matches: 4. The CDR3 bases are TGTGCCAGCACGACAGGGGCAGGCAATCAGCCCCAGCATTTT. As protein: CASTTGAGNQPQHF.

This clonotype was observed a handful of times. V usage is TRBV10-3 and J usage is TRBJ2-1, with 10 bases fitting TRBD2. The trim removed 10 bases at V and 8 bases at J, leaving 11 bases unmatched. From germline, CDR1 is ENHRY and CDR2 SYGVKD. The CDR3 consists of 14 residues. CDR3 loop: CATRAGGPEDEQFF. CDR3 nucleotides: TGTGCCACCCGAGCGGGGGGGCCTGAAGATGAGCAGTTCTTC.

In this sample, this clonotype turned up once. The genes are TRBV7-9 and TRBJ1-2; D gene uncertain. Between the trimmed V and J ends, which lost 3 bases and 8 bases, there was a span of 13 bases. Germline-derived CDR1 and CDR2 are SEHNR and FQNEAQ (reference sequence). This CDR3 is built from 13 residues. CDR3 residues: CASSFGPQRGYTF. Written as DNA, the CDR3 is TGTGCCAGCAGCTTTGGTCCTCAAAGGGGCTACACCTTC.

The chain joins TRBV19 to TRBJ2-3; D is undetermined. Germline V gene lookup returns CDR1 LNHDA and CDR2 SQIVND (reference sequence). V lost 4 bases and J lost 4, with 18 bases in between. The CDR3 sequence is 16 residues long. The CDR3 DNA reads TGTGCCAGTAGTAGAAAAGGACCTCGTGATGCAGATACGCAGTATTTT. Protein sequence: CASSRKGPRDADTQYF.

This clonotype was counted at least ten times. The rearrangement joins TRBV7-3 to TRBJ2-2; 8 nucleotides match TRBD2. J lost 3 bases, V lost 4 bases, and 10 bases had no gene match. CDR1 is SGHTA, CDR2 FQGTGA, per germline. The CDR3 loop spans 17 amino acids. The CDR3 nucleotides are TGTGCCAGCAGCTCCCATTCTATTAGCGGGGACACCGGGGAGCTGTTTTTT. As protein: CASSSHSISGDTGELFF.

This clonotype was picked up a small number of times. The genes are TRBV7-2 and TRBJ2-2; 8 bases are shared with TRBD1. V gave up 5 bases and J gave up 6 bases; unmatched junction bases: 5. Looked up from germline, CDR1 is SGHTA and CDR2 is FQGNSA. The CDR3 covers 14 residues. The CDR3 spells CASSRQGRAGELFF. CDR3 coding DNA: TGTGCCAGCAGCAGACAGGGGCGAGCCGGGGAGCTGTTTTTT.

In its sample, this clonotype was seen a few times. The chain joins TRBV4-1 to TRBJ2-5; the D gene is possibly TRBD2 (7 bases). The ends were cut back, 4 bases at V and 1 base at J, with 13 bases in the middle. This CDR3 has 15 amino acids. Germline V gives CDR1 MGHRA, CDR2 YSYEKL. The CDR3 DNA reads as TGCGCCAGCAGCCGTTGGGGGGGGCCCCAAGAGACCCAGTACTTC. It codes for CASSRWGGPQETQYF.

The chain uses TRBV20-1 and TRBJ1-2; D gene unclear. The CDR3 has 15 amino acids. CDR1 and CDR2 from the germline V gene are DFQATT and SNEGSKA (reference sequence). The V and J ends lost 1 base and 6 bases respectively, with 18 bases between them. CDR3 protein: CSARVSRETVDGYTF. CDR3 nucleotide sequence: TGCAGTGCTAGAGTAAGCCGGGAGACCGTCGATGGCTACACCTTC.

This clonotype has just a few counts. This chain connects TRBV5-6 to TRBJ2-5; perhaps TRBD2 as D (7 bases). There are 13 residues in the CDR3. Trimming cost V 4 bases and J 7 bases, with 14 bases left between them. The germline CDR1 and CDR2 sequences are SGHDT and YYEEEE. The CDR3 nucleotides are TGTGCCAGCAGCCGGGGGAGGGGGGGGACCCAGTACTTC. Amino acids: CASSRGRGGTQYF.

This sequence joins TRBV11-2 and TRBJ2-3; 7 positions agree with TRBD2. The V gene's germline CDR1 is SGHAT and CDR2 FQNNGV. The CDR3 sequence is 14 residues long. The junction had 9 bases not matched to a gene; V was cut back by 10 bases and J by 2 bases. Written as DNA, the CDR3 is TGTGCCACCGTACCCGCGGGGGTCACAGATACGCAGTATTTT. It specifies CATVPAGVTDTQYF.

The chain combines TRBV2 with TRBJ2-5, with D possibly TRBD1 on 6 matching bases. With 8 bases removed from V and 4 bases from J, the gap between germline ends came to 17 bases. The CDR3 is made up of 14 amino acids. From germline, CDR1 is SNHLY and CDR2 FYNNEI. CDR3 DNA: TGTGCCAGCGGTAGGGGGTCCCGGGGAGAGACCCAGTACTTC. It codes for CASGRGSRGETQYF.

To note about this clonotype: In this CDR3 the conserved last residue, phenylalanine or tryptophan, is missing, so a read error is likely. Because the CDR3's place on the DNA is in doubt, the DNA is left out and the CDR3 is given as listed by TCRdb. The chain combines TRBV4-1 with TRBJ2-5; the table's D call, TRBD1, was not checked against the DNA. Including both end residues, the CDR3 is 12 amino acids long. CDR1 is MGHRA and CDR2 is YSYEKL in the germline V gene. CDR3 residues: CASSQPRETGSP.

The CDR3 nucleotides read TGCGCCAGCAGCCGCCTTGACCGGGAGCTGTTTTTT. It translates to CASSRLDRELFF. The J gene is TRBJ2-2, the V gene TRBV5-1, with D unresolved. Germline CDR1 SGHRS, CDR2 YFSETQ. Trimming took 4 bases from V and 9 from J, leaving 10 bases between them. This CDR3 is built from 12 residues.

In this sample, this clonotype turned up a few times. The gene calls are TRBV7-6 and TRBJ2-3, with a tentative D call TRBD1 (5 bases). The CDR3 runs 14 residues. The V and J ends lost 5 bases and 3 bases respectively, with 12 bases between them. CDR1 is SGHVS, CDR2 FNYEAQ, per germline. The CDR3 loop is CASSKGWDTDTQYF. The DNA of the CDR3 is TGTGCCAGCAGCAAGGGGTGGGATACAGATACGCAGTATTTT.

V is TRBV7-8 and J is TRBJ2-5; D is ambiguous. V gave up 5 bases and J gave up 5 bases, with 21 bases separating them. CDR3 length: 16 residues. Germline V gene data show CDR1 as SGHVS and CDR2 as FQNEAQ. CDR3 protein: CASSPMASTTGETQYF. The CDR3 DNA reads TGTGCCAGCAGCCCAATGGCCAGCACAACCGGGGAGACCCAGTACTTC. The complete variable domain, with remaining parts taken from reference TRBV7-8 and TRBJ2-5, reads GAGVSQSPRYKVAKRGQDVALRCDPISGHVSLFWYQQALGQGPEFLTYFQNEAQLDKSGLPSDRFFAERPEGSVSTLKIQRTQQEDSAVYLCASSPMASTTGETQYFGPGTRLLVL.

CDR3 sequence: CASSLDGRGMATEAFF. CDR3 DNA sequence: TGCGCCAGCAGCTTGGATGGCAGGGGAATGGCCACTGAAGCTTTCTTT. This chain links TRBV5-1 with TRBJ1-1; D possibly corresponds to TRBD1 (6 bases). V lost 0 bases and J lost 4, with 16 bases in between. Germline V gene data show CDR1 as SGHRS and CDR2 as YFSETQ. There are 16 residues in the CDR3.